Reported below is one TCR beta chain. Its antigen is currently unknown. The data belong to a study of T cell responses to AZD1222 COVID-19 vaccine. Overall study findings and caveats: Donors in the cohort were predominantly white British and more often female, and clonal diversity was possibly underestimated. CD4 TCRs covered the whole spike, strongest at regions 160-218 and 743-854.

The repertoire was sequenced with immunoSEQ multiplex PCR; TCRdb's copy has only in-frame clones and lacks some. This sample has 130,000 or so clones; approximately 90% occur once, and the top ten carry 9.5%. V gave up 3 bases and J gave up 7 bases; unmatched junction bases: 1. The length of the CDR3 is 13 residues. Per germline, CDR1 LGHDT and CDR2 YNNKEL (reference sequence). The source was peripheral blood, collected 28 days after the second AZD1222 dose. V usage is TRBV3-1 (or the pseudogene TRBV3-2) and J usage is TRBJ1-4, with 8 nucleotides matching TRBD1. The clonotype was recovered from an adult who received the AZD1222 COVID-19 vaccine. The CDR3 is CASSQTGVEKLFF. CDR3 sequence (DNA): TGTGCCAGCAGCCAGACAGGGGTTGAAAAACTGTTTTTT.